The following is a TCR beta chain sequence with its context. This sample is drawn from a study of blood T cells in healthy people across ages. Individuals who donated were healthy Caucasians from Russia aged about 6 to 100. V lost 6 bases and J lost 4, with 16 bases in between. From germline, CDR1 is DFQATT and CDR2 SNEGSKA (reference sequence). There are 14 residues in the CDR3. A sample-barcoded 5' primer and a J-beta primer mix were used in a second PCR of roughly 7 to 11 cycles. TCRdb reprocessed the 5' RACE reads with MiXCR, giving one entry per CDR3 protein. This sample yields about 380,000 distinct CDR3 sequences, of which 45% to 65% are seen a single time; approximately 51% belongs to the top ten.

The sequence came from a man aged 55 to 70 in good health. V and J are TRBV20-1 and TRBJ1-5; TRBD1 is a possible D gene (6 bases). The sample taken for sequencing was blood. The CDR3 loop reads CSAGSGTQNQPQHF. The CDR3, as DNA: TGCAGTGCCGGTTCCGGGACACAAAATCAGCCCCAGCATTTT.